The clone carrying this T cell receptor (beta chain) was recorded many times. Its antigen is currently unknown. Amplification of TCR beta CDR3 regions used RNA as the template. Initially, a first-round RT-PCR of the TCR CDR3 employed the HTBI primer set. TCRdb re-derived calls from the multiplex PCR reads in MiXCR, one entry per CDR3 protein. The table records about 610,000 distinct CDR3 sequences, roughly 16% of them present only once. This sample was included in a study of T cells in Graves' hyperthyroidism and ophthalmopathy. Broader study findings: From stable hyperthyroidism, ophthalmopathy was separated by a 13 V-J model.

The V end was cut by 7 bases, the J end by 2 bases, with 5 bases between. This CDR3 contains 11 residues. Germline assignment: CDR1 MDHEN and CDR2 SYDVKM. This receptor was taken from a middle-aged woman with Graves' ophthalmopathy. The V call is TRBV28, the J call TRBJ1-1; D gene ambiguous. The sample taken for sequencing was blood. In DNA, the CDR3 is TGTGCCAGCACAGGCAACACTGAAGCTTTCTTT. This encodes CASTGNTEAFF. Complete variable domain (other parts from reference TRBV28 and TRBJ1-1): DVKVTQSSRYLVKRTGEKVFLECVQDMDHENMFWYRQDPGLGLRLIYFSYDVKMKEKGDIPEGYSVSREKKERFSLILESASTNQTSMYLCASTGNTEAFFGQGTRLTVV.